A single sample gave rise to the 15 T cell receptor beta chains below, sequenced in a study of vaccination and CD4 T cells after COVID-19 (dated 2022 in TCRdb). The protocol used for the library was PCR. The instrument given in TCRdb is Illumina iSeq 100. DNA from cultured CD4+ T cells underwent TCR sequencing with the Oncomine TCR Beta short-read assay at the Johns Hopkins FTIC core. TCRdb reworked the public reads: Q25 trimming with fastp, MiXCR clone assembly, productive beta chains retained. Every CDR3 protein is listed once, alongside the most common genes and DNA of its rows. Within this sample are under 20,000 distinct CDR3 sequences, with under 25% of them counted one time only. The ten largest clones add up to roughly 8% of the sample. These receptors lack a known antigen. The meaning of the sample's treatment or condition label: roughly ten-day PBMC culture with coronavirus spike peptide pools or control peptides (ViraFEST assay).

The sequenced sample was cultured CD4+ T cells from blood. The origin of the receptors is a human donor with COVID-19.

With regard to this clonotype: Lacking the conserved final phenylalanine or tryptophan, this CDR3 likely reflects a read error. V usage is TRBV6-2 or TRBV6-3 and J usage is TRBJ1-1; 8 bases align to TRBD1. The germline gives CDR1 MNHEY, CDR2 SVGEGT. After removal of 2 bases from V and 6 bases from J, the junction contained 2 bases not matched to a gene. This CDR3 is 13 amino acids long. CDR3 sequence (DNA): TGTGCCAGCAGTTACCGGACAGGGTCTGAAGCTTTCCTT. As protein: CASSYRTGSEAFL.

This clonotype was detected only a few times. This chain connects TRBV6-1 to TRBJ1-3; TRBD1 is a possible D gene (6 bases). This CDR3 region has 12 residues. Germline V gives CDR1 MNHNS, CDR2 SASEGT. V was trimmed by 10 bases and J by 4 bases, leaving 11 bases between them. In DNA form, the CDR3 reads TGTGCCACCAGGGGAACCGGAAACACCATATATTTT. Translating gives CATRGTGNTIYF.

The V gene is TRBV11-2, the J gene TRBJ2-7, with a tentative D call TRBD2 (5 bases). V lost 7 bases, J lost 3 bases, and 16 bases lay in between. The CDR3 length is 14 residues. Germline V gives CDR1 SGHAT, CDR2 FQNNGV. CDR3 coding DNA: TGTGCCAGCACTGAGCGAGGGTCCGGCTACGAGCAGTACTTC. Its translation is CASTERGSGYEQYF.

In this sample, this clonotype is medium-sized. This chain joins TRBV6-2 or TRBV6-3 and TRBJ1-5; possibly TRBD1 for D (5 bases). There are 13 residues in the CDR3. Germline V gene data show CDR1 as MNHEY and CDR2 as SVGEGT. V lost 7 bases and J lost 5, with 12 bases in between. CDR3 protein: CASTKDTYQPQHF. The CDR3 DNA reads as TGTGCCAGCACCAAGGACACCTATCAGCCCCAGCATTTT.

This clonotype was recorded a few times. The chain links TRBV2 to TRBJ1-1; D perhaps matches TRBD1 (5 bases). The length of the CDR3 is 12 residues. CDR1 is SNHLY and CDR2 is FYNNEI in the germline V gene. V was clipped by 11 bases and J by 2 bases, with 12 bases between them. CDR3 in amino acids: CAGARDNTEAFF. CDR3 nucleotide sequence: TGTGCCGGGGCCCGGGATAACACTGAAGCTTTCTTT.

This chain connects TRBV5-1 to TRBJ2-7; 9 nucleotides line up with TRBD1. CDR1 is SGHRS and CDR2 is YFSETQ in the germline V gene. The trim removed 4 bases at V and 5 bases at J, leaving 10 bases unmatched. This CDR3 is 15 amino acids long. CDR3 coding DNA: TGCGCCAGCAGCCCCGGGACAGGGCTCCGCGACGAGCAGTACTTC. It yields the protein CASSPGTGLRDEQYF.

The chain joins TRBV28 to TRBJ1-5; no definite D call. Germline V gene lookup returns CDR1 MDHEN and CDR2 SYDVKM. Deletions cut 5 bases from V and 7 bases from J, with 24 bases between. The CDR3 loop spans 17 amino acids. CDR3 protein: CASSPPPRVRSGQPQHF. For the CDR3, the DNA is TGTGCCAGCAGTCCTCCCCCGCGAGTGAGATCAGGCCAGCCCCAGCATTTT.

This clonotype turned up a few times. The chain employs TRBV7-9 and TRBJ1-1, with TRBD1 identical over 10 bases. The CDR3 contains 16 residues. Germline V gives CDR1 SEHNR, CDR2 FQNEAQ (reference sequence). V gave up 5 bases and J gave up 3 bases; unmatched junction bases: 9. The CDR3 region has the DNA TGTGCCAGCAGCAGCCCGACAGGGGGCAGAGACACTGAAGCTTTCTTT. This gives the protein CASSSPTGGRDTEAFF.

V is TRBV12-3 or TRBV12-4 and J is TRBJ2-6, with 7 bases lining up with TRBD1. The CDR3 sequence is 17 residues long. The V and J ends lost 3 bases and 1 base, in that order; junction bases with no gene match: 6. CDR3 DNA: TGTGCCAGCAGTTTTCCAATCAGGGGGTCTGGGGCCAACGTCCTGACTTTC. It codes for CASSFPIRGSGANVLTF.

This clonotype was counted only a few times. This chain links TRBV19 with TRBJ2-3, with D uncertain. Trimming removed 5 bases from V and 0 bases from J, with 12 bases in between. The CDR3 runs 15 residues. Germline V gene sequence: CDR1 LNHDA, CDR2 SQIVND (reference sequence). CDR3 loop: CASSDKQRSTDTQYF. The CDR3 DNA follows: TGTGCCAGTAGTGACAAGCAGCGTAGCACAGATACGCAGTATTTT.

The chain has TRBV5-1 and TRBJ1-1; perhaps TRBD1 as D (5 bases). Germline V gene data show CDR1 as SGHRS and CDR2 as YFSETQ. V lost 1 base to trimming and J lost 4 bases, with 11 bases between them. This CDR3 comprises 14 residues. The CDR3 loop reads CASSLSGGVTEAFF. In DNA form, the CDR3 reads TGCGCCAGCAGCTTGAGTGGGGGAGTCACTGAAGCTTTCTTT.

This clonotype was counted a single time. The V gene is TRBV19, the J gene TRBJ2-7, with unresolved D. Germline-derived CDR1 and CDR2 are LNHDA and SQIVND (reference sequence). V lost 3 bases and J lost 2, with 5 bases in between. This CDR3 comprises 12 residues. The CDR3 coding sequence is TGTGCCAGTAGTATCAACACCTACGAGCAGTACTTC. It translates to CASSINTYEQYF. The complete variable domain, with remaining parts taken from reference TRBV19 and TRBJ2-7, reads DGGITQSPKYLFRKEGQNVTLSCEQNLNHDAMYWYRQDPGQGLRLIYYSQIVNDFQKGDIAEGYSVSREKKESFPLTVTSAQKNPTAFYLCASSINTYEQYFGPGTRLTVT.

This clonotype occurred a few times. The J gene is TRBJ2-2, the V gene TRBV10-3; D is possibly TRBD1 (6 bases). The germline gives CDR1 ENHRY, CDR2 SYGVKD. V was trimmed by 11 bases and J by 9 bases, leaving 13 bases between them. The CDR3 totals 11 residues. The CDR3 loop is CAVQGQRELFF. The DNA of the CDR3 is TGTGCCGTACAGGGTCAGCGGGAGCTGTTTTTT.

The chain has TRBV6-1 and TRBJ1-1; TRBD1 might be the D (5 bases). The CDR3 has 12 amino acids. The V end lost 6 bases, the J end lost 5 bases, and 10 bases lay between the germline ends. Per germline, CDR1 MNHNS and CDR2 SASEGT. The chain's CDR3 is CASRRQWTEAFF. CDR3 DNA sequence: TGTGCCAGCAGGCGACAGTGGACTGAAGCTTTCTTT.

DNA for the CDR3: TGCAGTGCTAGCCCCGGGGATAGACAGAATTCACCCCTCCACTTT. Amino acid sequence: CSASPGDRQNSPLHF. The rearrangement joins TRBV20-1 to TRBJ1-6; a possible D gene is TRBD1 (5 bases). Per the germline V gene, CDR1 is DFQATT and CDR2 is SNEGSKA (reference sequence). Trimming stripped 3 bases from V and 7 bases from J, with 16 bases between. This CDR3 has 15 amino acids.